The 30 T cell receptor beta chains in this list originate from one sample, sequenced in a study of T cells in Graves' hyperthyroidism and ophthalmopathy. It was RNA transcripts that yielded the amplified TCR beta CDR3 regions. HTBI primers were used for first-round RT-PCR of the TCR CDR3. TCRdb independently ran MiXCR on the multiplex PCR reads; one entry per CDR3 protein. The data contain fewer than 650,000 distinct CDR3 sequences, approximately 14% of them seen just once; the ten biggest clones take up roughly 5.7%. The specimen was blood. The receptor source for this set is a woman aged 25 to 39 with Graves' hyperthyroidism that later progressed to Graves' ophthalmopathy.

Comment on this clonotype: Being one base from a much bigger clone, this may be a read error. The gene calls are TRBV20-1 and TRBJ1-4, with 9 bases aligning to TRBD1. This CDR3 is built from 13 residues. Germline assignment: CDR1 DFQATT and CDR2 SNEGSKA (reference sequence). The CDR3: CSAPGQGVEELFF. CDR3 nucleotides: TGCAGTGCTCCGGGACAGGGTGTTGAAGAACTGTTTTTT.

This chain uses TRBV6-1 with TRBJ2-6; D is uncertain. With 7 bases removed from V and 0 bases from J, the gap between germline ends came to 10 bases. The CDR3 contains 15 residues. Germline lookup yields CDR1 MNHNS and CDR2 SASEGT. The CDR3 is CASKMGISGANVLTF. As DNA, the CDR3 is TGTGCCAGCAAAATGGGGATCTCTGGGGCCAACGTCCTGACTTTC.

This clonotype was seen a few times. A single base separates this from a much larger clone, so it may be a read error. V gene TRBV5-1 combines with J gene TRBJ2-1, with 9 bases identical to TRBD1. V gave up 4 bases and J gave up 11 bases; unmatched junction bases: 10. The CDR3 runs 14 residues. Germline V gene lookup returns CDR1 SGHRS and CDR2 YFSETQ. The CDR3, as DNA: TGCGCCAGCAGCGCCGGGACAGGGAGGAATAAGCAGTTCTTC. Translating gives CASSAGTGRNKQFF.

The rearrangement joins TRBV30 to TRBJ2-7; 7 nucleotides line up with TRBD1. Germline V gives CDR1 GTSNPN, CDR2 SVGIG (reference sequence). The J segment lost 2 bases and the V segment lost 2 bases, leaving 6 bases of the junction unmatched. CDR3 length: 14 amino acids. For the CDR3, the DNA is TGTGCCTGGAGTTTTCCGGGACAGCCCTACGAGCAGTACTTC. Encoded protein: CAWSFPGQPYEQYF.

In its sample, this clonotype was seen a few times. V usage is TRBV27 and J usage is TRBJ2-4; D unclear. Between the trimmed V and J ends, which lost 5 bases and 3 bases, there was a span of 14 bases. The CDR3 spans 15 residues. Per the germline V gene, CDR1 is MNHEY and CDR2 is SMNVEV (reference sequence). CDR3 coding DNA: TGTGCCAGCAGTACGTACCCTCTAGTCAAAAACATTCAGTACTTC. This encodes CASSTYPLVKNIQYF.

This clonotype occurred a few times. The V gene is TRBV10-1, the J gene TRBJ2-1, with TRBD2 matching over 8 bases. The junction had 8 bases not matched to a gene; V was cut back by 1 base and J by 0 bases. CDR1 is WNHNN and CDR2 is SYGVQD in the germline V gene (reference sequence). The CDR3 has 18 amino acids. CDR3 bases: TGCGCCAGCAGTGAGTTTGGGTTAGCGGGGACCTCCTACAATGAGCAGTTCTTC. Its protein product is CASSEFGLAGTSYNEQFF.

The CDR3 loop is CASRPGWNRGAEAFF. The CDR3 DNA follows: TGTGCCAGCAGACCGGGGTGGAACAGGGGGGCTGAAGCTTTCTTT. The chain employs TRBV12-3 or TRBV12-4 and TRBJ1-1; 8 nucleotides align to TRBD1. Trimming removed 6 bases from V and 6 bases from J; junction bases left unmatched: 12. The CDR3 consists of 15 residues.

The V gene is TRBV25-1, the J gene TRBJ2-1; TRBD2 agrees at 13 bases. Germline V gene lookup returns CDR1 MGHDK and CDR2 SYGVNS. J lost 5 bases, V lost 6 bases, and 4 bases had no gene match. The CDR3 consists of 15 residues. CDR3 sequence reads: CASRAGTSGNNEQFF. The CDR3 nucleotides are TGTGCCAGCAGAGCCGGGACTAGCGGGAACAATGAGCAGTTCTTC.

In its sample, this clonotype was seen many times. V usage is TRBV7-2 and J usage is TRBJ1-6; no reliable D call. The CDR3 is 14 residues long. Germline loops: CDR1 SGHTA, CDR2 FQGNSA. V was clipped by 5 bases and J by 7 bases, with 12 bases between them. The chain's CDR3 is CASSSGSSNSPLHF. In nucleotides, the CDR3 is TGTGCCAGCAGCAGCGGAAGCAGCAATTCACCCCTCCACTTT.

The chain combines TRBV18 with TRBJ2-5; 7 nucleotides agree with TRBD1. Germline assignment: CDR1 KGHSH and CDR2 LQKENI. The CDR3 is 15 amino acids. J lost 6 bases, V lost 6 bases, and 13 bases had no gene match. The CDR3 coding sequence is TGTGCCAGCTCCCTCGGGACAGCCGGGGAAAAGACCCAGTACTTC. It codes for CASSLGTAGEKTQYF.

Comments on this clonotype: This sequence may be a read error, since a much larger clone differs from it by one base. The CDR3 coding sequence is TGCAGTGCTAGAGCCCAAATCCGTACAGGGGGCTTATCCACTGAAGCTCTCTTT. As protein: CSARAQIRTGGLSTEALF. The chain has TRBV20-1 and TRBJ1-1, with TRBD1 matching 9 bases. Germline loops: CDR1 DFQATT, CDR2 SNEGSKA (reference sequence). The CDR3 spans 18 residues.

This clonotype was observed at least ten times. V usage is TRBV24-1 and J usage is TRBJ2-5; the D gene is possibly TRBD1 (5 bases). This CDR3 is 15 amino acids long. Trimming cost V 3 bases and J 5 bases, with 15 bases left between them. The germline V gene encodes CDR1 KGHDR and CDR2 SFDVKD. This chain's CDR3 is CATSDPRQWVETQYF. The DNA for the CDR3 is TGTGCCACCAGTGATCCCCGACAGTGGGTGGAGACCCAGTACTTC.

This clonotype occurred many times. The chain carries TRBV6-5 and TRBJ2-5; D is possibly TRBD2 (6 bases). From germline, CDR1 is MNHEY and CDR2 SVGAGI. This CDR3 spans 12 amino acids. V was pared by 2 bases and J by 7 bases, with 8 bases between. The CDR3 is CASSYTRGTQYF. The CDR3 DNA follows: TGTGCCAGCAGTTACACGCGGGGGACCCAGTACTTC.

The V and J genes are TRBV20-1 and TRBJ1-5; TRBD1 is a possible D gene (5 bases). This CDR3 is built from 18 residues. Germline CDR1 is DFQATT and CDR2 is SNEGSKA (reference sequence). V gave up 7 bases and J gave up 5 bases, with 30 bases separating them. For the CDR3, the DNA is TGCAGTGTTAACAGGCCCCGGGGCGGGGGTTCCAAGTATCAGCCCCAGCATTTT. Translating gives CSVNRPRGGGSKYQPQHF.

V usage is TRBV7-2 and J usage is TRBJ2-2, with 12 bases matching TRBD2. This CDR3 spans 19 amino acids. Germline CDR1 and CDR2: SGHTA and FQGNSA. V shed 5 bases and J 7 bases; nucleotides not matched to a gene: 17. This CDR3 reads CASSDVFAGGLAGNGELFF. The CDR3 DNA follows: TGTGCCAGCAGCGATGTCTTTGCGGGCGGACTAGCGGGAAACGGGGAGCTGTTTTTT.

This clonotype was recorded at least ten times. The chain has TRBV24-1 and TRBJ1-1, with D maybe TRBD1 (6 bases). Trimming pared 4 bases from V and 2 bases from J, leaving 22 bases between. Germline assignment: CDR1 KGHDR and CDR2 SFDVKD. The CDR3 is made up of 18 amino acids. CDR3 nucleotides: TGTGCCACCAGTGAGATTCTCATCCGGGACAAGAAAAACACTGAAGCTTTCTTT. Encoded protein: CATSEILIRDKKNTEAFF.

The rearrangement joins TRBV11-2 to TRBJ2-1; no clear D gene. The CDR3 is 14 amino acids. The V end was cut by 4 bases, the J end by 9 bases, with 16 bases between. CDR1 and CDR2 from the germline V gene are SGHAT and FQNNGV. The CDR3 nucleotides are TGTGCCAGCAGCTGGGGTGCGAGCGTCAGTGAGCAGTTCTTC. Amino acid sequence: CASSWGASVSEQFF.

There are many counts of this clonotype. V is TRBV20-1 and J is TRBJ2-7; 7 nucleotides align to TRBD2. V was pared by 5 bases and J by 2 bases, with 12 bases of the junction left unmatched. The CDR3 is 15 residues long. Germline-derived CDR1 and CDR2 are DFQATT and SNEGSKA (reference sequence). The CDR3 loop reads CSAVEIERGTYEQYF. In DNA form, the CDR3 reads TGCAGTGCTGTAGAGATAGAGCGGGGAACCTACGAGCAGTACTTC.

This clonotype was counted ten times or more. The chain is built from TRBV6-2 or TRBV6-3 and TRBJ2-3, with a possible D match to TRBD2 (6 bases). The ends were cut back, 6 bases at V and 3 bases at J, with 19 bases in the middle. The CDR3 is 16 amino acids. Germline CDR1 MNHEY, CDR2 SVGEGT. The CDR3: CASRRLLAPGTDTQYF. The CDR3 DNA is TGTGCCAGCAGAAGACTTCTAGCGCCGGGGACAGATACGCAGTATTTT.

A few counts support this clonotype. The V and J genes are TRBV7-2 and TRBJ2-7; the D gene could be TRBD1 or TRBD2 (5 bases each). CDR3 length: 14 residues. Germline V lookup: CDR1 SGHTA, CDR2 FQGNSA. The V end was cut by 5 bases, the J end by 4 bases, with 15 bases between. The CDR3 spells CASSPGTVPYEQYF. The CDR3 DNA follows: TGTGCCAGCAGCCCTGGGACGGTCCCTTACGAGCAGTACTTC.

This clonotype has only a few counts. This rearrangement joins TRBV7-8 to TRBJ2-3; a possible D gene is TRBD2 (5 bases). Germline V lookup: CDR1 SGHVS, CDR2 FQNEAQ. The CDR3 contains 14 residues. The V end was cut by 8 bases, the J end by 1 base, with 13 bases between. This CDR3 is CASGLGVGTDTQYF. CDR3 sequence (DNA): TGTGCCAGCGGTCTCGGGGTGGGCACAGATACGCAGTATTTT.

This clonotype was detected ten times or more. CDR3 sequence reads: CASSSIRDRRDNEQFF. In DNA form, the CDR3 reads TGTGCCAGCAGTTCGATCCGGGACAGGCGGGACAATGAGCAGTTCTTC. The chain is built from TRBV28 and TRBJ2-1; 8 positions agree with TRBD1. J lost 5 bases, V lost 4 bases, and 10 bases had no gene match. From germline, CDR1 is MDHEN and CDR2 SYDVKM. The CDR3 loop spans 16 amino acids.

This clonotype was picked up many times. The V and J genes are TRBV5-1 and TRBJ2-6; no clear D gene. In germline, CDR1 is SGHRS, CDR2 YFSETQ. The CDR3 totals 16 residues. V lost 0 bases to trimming and J lost 2 bases, with 9 bases between them. In DNA form, the CDR3 reads TGCGCCAGCAGCTTGGGTGGGGTCACTGGGGCCAACGTCCTGACTTTC. Protein product: CASSLGGVTGANVLTF. The variable domain in full, completed from reference TRBV5-1 and TRBJ2-6, reads KAGVTQTPRYLIKTRGQQVTLSCSPISGHRSVSWYQQTPGQGLQFLFEYFSETQRNKGNFPGRFSGRQFSNSRSEMNVSTLELGDSALYLCASSLGGVTGANVLTFGAGSRLTVL.

The sample holds one count of this clonotype. The V and J genes are TRBV30 and TRBJ2-1, with TRBD2 matching over 10 bases. This CDR3 comprises 14 residues. Germline CDR1 is GTSNPN and CDR2 is SVGIG (reference sequence). The V and J ends lost 2 bases and 4 bases, in that order; junction bases with no gene match: 2. In DNA, the CDR3 is TGTGCCTGGAGTCGGACTAGCGGATACAATGAGCAGTTCTTC. Amino acids: CAWSRTSGYNEQFF.

The chain couples TRBV15 to TRBJ2-2; D is perhaps TRBD1 (6 bases). CDR1 is LNHNV, CDR2 YYDKDF, per germline (reference sequence). V was clipped by 3 bases and J by 0 bases, with 8 bases between them. The CDR3 consists of 15 residues. The CDR3 nucleotides read TGTGCCACCAGCAGCGGGACAACGAACACCGGGGAGCTGTTTTTT. Translation: CATSSGTTNTGELFF. Complete variable domain (other parts from reference TRBV15 and TRBJ2-2): DAMVIQNPRYQVTQFGKPVTLSCSQTLNHNVMYWYQQKSSQAPKLLFHYYDKDFNNEADTPDNFQSRRPNTSFCFLDIRSPGLGDTAMYLCATSSGTTNTGELFFGEGSRLTVL.

V usage is TRBV15 and J usage is TRBJ2-7; D gene unclear. V was trimmed by 6 bases and J by 1 base, leaving 7 bases between them. Germline values: CDR1 LNHNV, CDR2 YYDKDF (reference sequence). The CDR3 loop spans 12 amino acids. The CDR3 sequence is CATREQSYEQYF. The CDR3 DNA is TGTGCCACCAGAGAACAGTCCTACGAGCAGTACTTC. Variable domain in full (rest from reference TRBV15 and TRBJ2-7): DAMVIQNPRYQVTQFGKPVTLSCSQTLNHNVMYWYQQKSSQAPKLLFHYYDKDFNNEADTPDNFQSRRPNTSFCFLDIRSPGLGDTAMYLCATREQSYEQYFGPGTRLTVT.

The CDR3 reads CASSGEGALPRTGELFF. The CDR3 DNA reads as TGTGCCAGCAGCGGGGAGGGTGCACTCCCGAGGACCGGGGAGCTGTTTTTT. The J gene is TRBJ2-2, the V gene TRBV7-9; TRBD2 agrees at 7 bases. The trim removed 5 bases at V and 5 bases at J, leaving 14 bases unmatched. The CDR3 is 17 amino acids. CDR1 is SEHNR, CDR2 FQNEAQ, per germline (reference sequence).

This clonotype was seen many times. The J gene is TRBJ1-1, the V gene TRBV20-1; D is unclear. Germline V gene sequence: CDR1 DFQATT, CDR2 SNEGSKA (reference sequence). V lost 6 bases and J 1 base, leaving 15 bases between the germline ends. The CDR3 is 14 residues long. CDR3: CSALSFRGNTEAFF. Written as DNA, the CDR3 is TGCAGTGCGCTATCTTTTCGGGGGAACACTGAAGCTTTCTTT.

This clonotype was seen a few times. A read error may explain this, as a much larger clone is one base away. This chain connects TRBV29-1 to TRBJ2-2, with D perhaps being TRBD1 or TRBD2 (5 bases each). The CDR3 runs to 13 residues. Germline V gene data show CDR1 as SQVTM and CDR2 as ANQGSEA. The CDR3 loop is CSVDYRNTGEPFF. CDR3 in DNA: TGCAGCGTTGACTACAGGAACACCGGGGAGCCGTTTTTT.

This clonotype was seen a handful of times. The chain joins TRBV6-1 to TRBJ1-1; possible D gene TRBD1, 6 bases. This CDR3 is built from 14 residues. Germline CDR1 MNHNS, CDR2 SASEGT. Trimming removed 7 bases from V and 4 bases from J, with 16 bases in between. In nucleotides, the CDR3 is TGTGCCAGCACCCCCAGGGGTGAGGGCACTGAAGCTTTCTTT. It is translated as CASTPRGEGTEAFF.